This T cell receptor beta chain was profiled in a study of Graves' ophthalmopathy and Graves' hyperthyroidism. At the level of the study: Sampling took place at initial diagnosis, with peripheral blood obtained before any treatment.

Using RNA transcripts, the TCR beta CDR3 regions were amplified. HTBI primers were employed in first-round RT-PCR, then a second-round multiplex PCR followed. TCRdb reprocessed the multiplex PCR reads with MiXCR, giving one entry per CDR3 protein. The sample shows about 740,000 distinct CDR3 sequences, roughly 40% of them seen only once. Study results and limitations: For separating ophthalmopathy from stable hyperthyroidism, a 13-signature model gave under 90% sensitivity and around 80% specificity.

For this clonotype: The antigen is not known.

The CDR3 loop spans 16 amino acids. V trimming: 9 bases; J trimming: 6 bases; junction bases outside the gene matches: 13. Germline CDR1 is SEHNR and CDR2 is FQNEAQ (reference sequence). The genes are TRBV7-9 and TRBJ2-2, with 10 bases matching TRBD1. This sequence originates from an adult man with Graves' ophthalmopathy. What was sequenced was peripheral blood. CDR3 sequence (DNA): TGTGCCAGTCCCATTCCGGGACAGGGGTCCGCCGGGGAGCTGTTTTTT. Translation: CASPIPGQGSAGELFF.